Shown below are 28 T cell receptor beta chains from a single sample sequenced in a study of a mutant IDH1 vaccine in newly diagnosed glioma. The protocol was immunoSEQ multiplex PCR, while the TCRdb copy is restricted to in-frame clones and leaves out a portion. Here the sample spans fewer than 55,000 clones, less than 70% being singletons. No antigen has been identified for these receptors. Time point of the sample: week 47, end of study. All doses held 300 ug of mutant IDH1 20-mer peptide, with topical imiquimod. This sample comprised peripheral blood mononuclear cells (PBMCs), obtained from a glioma patient whose treatment included an IDH1 peptide vaccine. Receptor source: a man in his forties with glioma. Some clones in this sample may be carry-over from other donors' samples.

This clone has more than one count but fewer than ten. The chain uses TRBV10-3 and TRBJ2-1; 9 bases agree with TRBD2. Germline V CDR1 and CDR2: ENHRY, SYGVKD. V shed 6 bases and J 8 bases; nucleotides not matched to a gene: 11. The CDR3 sequence is 15 residues long. The CDR3 sequence is CAISPAGGHGDEQFF. CDR3 nucleotides: TGTGCCATCAGCCCAGCGGGGGGACATGGGGATGAGCAGTTCTTC.

The genes are TRBV11-2 and TRBJ1-4; 7 bases map to TRBD1. The CDR3 sequence is 15 residues long. Germline V gene lookup returns CDR1 SGHAT and CDR2 FQNNGV. Trimming removed 3 bases from V and 5 bases from J; junction bases left unmatched: 6. The CDR3 sequence: CASSFSGGYNEKLFF. The CDR3 DNA is TGTGCCAGCAGCTTCTCAGGGGGGTACAATGAAAAACTGTTTTTT.

The V call is TRBV19, the J call TRBJ2-3; 9 nucleotides agree with TRBD2. V lost 3 bases, J lost 4 bases, and 11 bases stayed unmatched. The germline V gene has CDR1 LNHDA and CDR2 SQIVND (reference sequence). The CDR3 is 17 residues long. The CDR3 loop is CASSIGGLAYGADTQYF. CDR3 DNA sequence: TGTGCCAGTAGTATCGGGGGACTAGCTTATGGCGCAGATACGCAGTATTTT.

The chain couples TRBV7-9 to TRBJ2-1; the match to TRBD2 covers 14 bases. CDR1 SEHNR and CDR2 FQNEAQ come from the germline V gene (reference sequence). The junction had 4 bases not matched to a gene; V was cut back by 4 bases and J by 8 bases. This CDR3 has 15 residues. Here the CDR3 DNA reads TGTGCCAGCAGCTCTGGACTAGCGGGGGGACATGAGCAGTTCTTC. Protein: CASSSGLAGGHEQFF.

This chain joins TRBV6-5 and TRBJ1-1; 11 bases line up with TRBD1. CDR3 length equals 15 residues. Germline V CDR1 and CDR2: MNHEY, SVGAGI. V lost 5 bases to trimming and J lost 2 bases; unmatched junction nucleotides: 4. CDR3 sequence (DNA): TGTGCCAGCAGTAAGGACAGGGGGCAAAACACTGAAGCTTTCTTT. Protein product: CASSKDRGQNTEAFF.

This chain joins TRBV6-5 and TRBJ2-7; TRBD1 matches at 7 bases. Germline CDR1 MNHEY, CDR2 SVGAGI. This CDR3 spans 16 amino acids. The junction had 9 bases not matched to a gene; V was cut back by 4 bases and J by 0 bases. In DNA, the CDR3 is TGTGCCAGCAGTTTAGGGGGCGGAGGTCCCTCCTACGAGCAGTACTTC. It yields the protein CASSLGGGGPSYEQYF.

In DNA, the CDR3 is TGTGCCAGCAGCTTGGATACGGGGGGGGCCTCAGATACGCAGTATTTT. Its translation is CASSLDTGGASDTQYF. This chain links TRBV5-4 with TRBJ2-3; 8 bases match TRBD2. CDR3 length equals 16 residues. In germline, CDR1 is SGHNT, CDR2 YYREEE (reference sequence). V lost 0 bases, J lost 4 bases, and 7 bases stayed unmatched.

The chain joins TRBV15 to TRBJ1-1; D may be TRBD1 (5 bases). Germline V gives CDR1 LNHNV, CDR2 YYDKDF (reference sequence). The CDR3 has 14 residues. V was cut by 1 base and J by 1 base, with 7 bases left in between. The CDR3 sequence: CATSRGGENTEAFF. CDR3 in DNA: TGTGCCACCAGCAGAGGGGGGGAGAACACTGAAGCTTTCTTT. Drawing the rest from reference TRBV15 and TRBJ1-1, the complete variable domain is DAMVIQNPRYQVTQFGKPVTLSCSQTLNHNVMYWYQQKSSQAPKLLFHYYDKDFNNEADTPDNFQSRRPNTSFCFLDIRSPGLGDTAMYLCATSRGGENTEAFFGQGTRLTVV.

The chain recombines TRBV6-5 with TRBJ2-1, with 8 bases fitting TRBD2. CDR1 is MNHEY and CDR2 is SVGAGI in the germline V gene. V lost 0 bases to trimming and J lost 5 bases; unmatched junction nucleotides: 3. This CDR3 spans 15 amino acids. CDR3 sequence (DNA): TGTGCCAGCAGTTACTCACCCGGGGGGGACAATGAGCAGTTCTTC. Its protein product is CASSYSPGGDNEQFF.

This chain uses TRBV18 with TRBJ2-6; perhaps TRBD1 as D (5 bases). The CDR3 is 16 amino acids. V dropped 6 bases and J dropped 4 bases, with 16 bases sitting between them. Germline CDR1 is KGHSH and CDR2 is LQKENI. CDR3 region: CASSAGLGNGANVLTF. CDR3 sequence (DNA): TGTGCCAGCTCCGCAGGGTTAGGGAACGGGGCCAACGTCCTGACTTTC.

The chain combines TRBV5-1 with TRBJ2-1; D is uncertain. The V end lost 5 bases, the J end lost 7 bases, and 10 bases lay between the germline ends. In germline, CDR1 is SGHRS, CDR2 YFSETQ. CDR3 size: 12 residues. CDR3 residues: CASRLSENEQFF. The CDR3 DNA is TGCGCCAGCAGGCTTTCGGAAAATGAGCAGTTCTTC.

The gene calls are TRBV7-9 and TRBJ1-2; perhaps TRBD1 as D (5 bases). Between the trimmed V and J ends, which lost 5 bases and 1 base, there was a span of 14 bases. The germline CDR1 and CDR2 sequences are SEHNR and FQNEAQ (reference sequence). The CDR3 is made up of 15 amino acids. Here the CDR3 reads CASSATWGGNYGYTF. CDR3 DNA sequence: TGTGCCAGCAGCGCCACCTGGGGGGGTAACTATGGCTACACCTTC.

V usage is TRBV2 and J usage is TRBJ2-7; D assignment may be TRBD1 or TRBD2 (5 bases each). There are 14 residues in the CDR3. V was clipped by 8 bases and J by 4 bases, with 18 bases between them. Germline assignment: CDR1 SNHLY and CDR2 FYNNEI. The DNA for the CDR3 is TGTGCCAGCGCTAGGGACCAAAGAGGATACGAGCAGTACTTC. This encodes CASARDQRGYEQYF.

V is TRBV2 and J is TRBJ2-6; D may be TRBD1 (5 bases). Germline CDR1 SNHLY, CDR2 FYNNEI. V was trimmed by 4 bases and J by 0 bases, leaving 10 bases between them. The CDR3 covers 16 residues. CDR3 sequence: CASSGGSISGANVLTF. In nucleotides, the CDR3 is TGTGCCAGCAGTGGGGGCAGTATCTCTGGGGCCAACGTCCTGACTTTC.

J is TRBJ2-3 and V is TRBV5-1; maybe TRBD1 (5 bases). The CDR3 extends over 16 amino acids. The V and J ends lost 0 bases and 0 bases respectively, with 11 bases between them. Looked up from germline, CDR1 is SGHRS and CDR2 is YFSETQ. CDR3: CASSLAARASTDTQYF. Here the CDR3 DNA reads TGCGCCAGCAGCTTGGCGGCCAGGGCGAGCACAGATACGCAGTATTTT.

A few counts support this clone. V is TRBV30 and J is TRBJ1-4; the D is unclear. CDR3 length: 14 residues. Germline V gene lookup returns CDR1 GTSNPN and CDR2 SVGIG (reference sequence). Deletions cut 0 bases from V and 8 bases from J, with 13 bases between. The CDR3 sequence is CAWSVGLGGEKLFF. The CDR3 DNA sequence: TGTGCCTGGAGTGTAGGGCTCGGCGGGGAAAAACTGTTTTTT. The complete variable domain, with remaining parts taken from reference TRBV30 and TRBJ1-4, reads SQTIHQWPATLVQPVGSPLSLECTVEGTSNPNLYWYRQAAGRGLQLLFYSVGIGQISSEVPQNLSASRPQDRQFILSSKKLLLSDSGFYLCAWSVGLGGEKLFFGSGTQLSVL.

J is TRBJ2-3 and V is TRBV6-4, with TRBD2 matching 11 bases. The CDR3 is made up of 16 amino acids. J was trimmed by 2 bases and V by 0 bases; bases with no gene match: 1. CDR1 and CDR2 from the germline V gene are MRHNA and SNTAGT. Here the CDR3 reads CASSDSSGGATDTQYF. The CDR3 nucleotides are TGTGCCAGCAGTGACTCTAGCGGGGGGGCCACAGATACGCAGTATTTT.

The chain recombines TRBV6-5 with TRBJ2-5, with D possibly being TRBD2 (6 bases). The CDR3 consists of 13 residues. The germline V and J ends were trimmed by 8 bases and 3 bases, with 13 bases remaining between them. From germline, CDR1 is MNHEY and CDR2 SVGAGI. CDR3 residues: CASRDSRKETQYF. The CDR3 nucleotides read TGTGCCAGCCGGGACTCCCGAAAAGAGACCCAGTACTTC.

This clone was seen only a few times. CDR3 DNA: TGTGCCAGCAGTGAGATGACAGGCGGGAGTGAAGATACGCAGTATTTT. Its translation is CASSEMTGGSEDTQYF. The V and J genes are TRBV6-1 and TRBJ2-3, with D tentatively TRBD2 (7 bases). Germline CDR1 MNHNS, CDR2 SASEGT. V was trimmed by 3 bases and J by 5 bases, leaving 18 bases between them. The CDR3 sequence is 16 residues long.

This clone was seen more than once but under ten times. A junction end diverges from the germline sequence, so it may reflect a read error. V gene TRBV2 combines with J gene TRBJ2-7; tentatively, D is TRBD2 (5 bases). The CDR3 contains 14 residues. Germline V gene data show CDR1 as SNHLY and CDR2 as FYNNEI. The CDR3 nucleotides are TGTGCCAGCAGTGAATTTTCTAGCTCCAACGAGCAGTACTTC. Protein sequence: CASSEFSSSNEQYF.

This chain links TRBV4-2 with TRBJ2-7; 8 nucleotides line up with TRBD2. CDR1 is LGHNA and CDR2 is YNFKEQ in the germline V gene. The CDR3 has 17 amino acids. V trimming: 1 base; J trimming: 2 bases; junction bases outside the gene matches: 10. The CDR3 DNA reads TGTGCCAGCAGCCAAGCCCCCGGGGGGGGAGGGGCCTACGAGCAGTACTTC. Translation gives CASSQAPGGGGAYEQYF.

The V call is TRBV11-2, the J call TRBJ2-7; possibly TRBD2 for D (6 bases). The CDR3 sequence is 15 residues long. Trimming pared 5 bases from V and 4 bases from J, leaving 18 bases between. Per germline, CDR1 SGHAT and CDR2 FQNNGV. The CDR3 DNA reads TGTGCCAGCAGCATAAGACTAGTTGGGTTATACGAGCAGTACTTC. Its translation: CASSIRLVGLYEQYF.

There are a few counts of this clone. This rearrangement joins TRBV20-1 to TRBJ1-1; D uncertain. Looked up from germline, CDR1 is DFQATT and CDR2 is SNEGSKA (reference sequence). The CDR3 runs to 11 residues. The CDR3 bases are TGCATGTTGGCACCGAACACTGAAGCTTTCTTT. The encoded protein is CMLAPNTEAFF.

This clone was detected a few times. The chain joins TRBV19 to TRBJ1-2; 7 bases are a match to TRBD1. The CDR3 is 15 residues long. The germline CDR1 and CDR2 sequences are LNHDA and SQIVND (reference sequence). V lost 0 bases and J lost 1; bases outside the gene matches: 2. The chain's CDR3 is CASSIDRQGNYGYTF. The DNA for the CDR3 is TGTGCCAGTAGTATAGATAGACAGGGTAACTATGGCTACACCTTC.

Written as DNA, the CDR3 is TGTGCCTGGAGCCGTAGCGGGGGGAGCACAGATACGCAGTATTTT. Translated, it gives CAWSRSGGSTDTQYF. This rearrangement joins TRBV30 to TRBJ2-3; TRBD2 matches 10 bases. Germline V gives CDR1 GTSNPN, CDR2 SVGIG (reference sequence). The CDR3 consists of 15 residues. After removal of 3 bases from V and 0 bases from J, the junction contained 3 bases not matched to a gene.

This clone appeared a few times. The genes are TRBV7-9 and TRBJ1-6; unclear D gene. The CDR3 is made up of 15 amino acids. The V gene lost 5 bases and the J gene lost 1 base, with 9 bases spanning the gap. CDR1 is SEHNR, CDR2 FQNEAQ, per germline (reference sequence). The DNA of the CDR3 is TGTGCCAGCAGCCTGGCGAGGTCCTATAATTCACCCCTCCACTTT. This sequence encodes CASSLARSYNSPLHF.

In its sample, this clone was seen a few times. The rearrangement uses TRBV9 and TRBJ2-2; D is possibly TRBD2 (5 bases). With 6 bases removed from V and 8 bases from J, the gap between germline ends came to 17 bases. CDR3 size: 14 residues. CDR1 and CDR2 from the germline V gene are SGDLS and YYNGEE. The CDR3 sequence is CASTRGSRGGELFF. In DNA form, the CDR3 reads TGTGCCAGCACCCGAGGCTCCCGAGGGGGGGAGCTGTTTTTT.

The chain employs TRBV5-1 and TRBJ1-5; D gene ambiguous. With 4 bases removed from V and 3 bases from J, the gap between germline ends came to 11 bases. This CDR3 contains 14 residues. Germline loops: CDR1 SGHRS, CDR2 YFSETQ. For the CDR3, the DNA is TGCGCCAGCAGCCCCACCGGGAACAATCAGCCCCAGCATTTT. Translation: CASSPTGNNQPQHF.